These 17 T cell receptor beta chains originate from one sample sequenced in a study of multiple sclerosis patients with progressive multifocal leukoencephalopathy. Time point: before natalizumab initiation. Libraries were prepared by immunoSEQ multiplex PCR; TCRdb keeps only in-frame clonotypes and omits some of them. In the table there are 25,000 to 35,000 clones, over 90% of which are singletons. The sample consisted of PBMCs. These receptors originate from a man aged 25-40 years with multiple sclerosis.

V usage is TRBV5-4 and J usage is TRBJ2-7; D may be TRBD1 or TRBD2 (5 bases each). The CDR3 runs 16 residues. CDR1 and CDR2 (germline): SGHNT, YYREEE (reference sequence). The ends were cut back, 0 bases at V and 7 bases at J, with 20 bases in the middle. This CDR3 reads CASSLAIGARVEEQYV. For the CDR3, the DNA is TGTGCCAGCAGCTTGGCCATCGGGGCCAGAGTTGAAGAGCAGTACGTC.

This clone was seen a handful of times. The rearrangement uses TRBV7-2 and TRBJ2-1; D gene unclear. The CDR3 consists of 14 residues. CDR1 and CDR2 from the germline V gene are SGHTA and FQGNSA. The ends were cut back, 1 base at V and 5 bases at J, with 9 bases in the middle. CDR3 loop: CASSLEIRNNEQFF. CDR3 coding DNA: TGTGCCAGCAGCTTAGAGATCCGGAACAATGAGCAGTTCTTC.

V gene TRBV7-2 combines with J gene TRBJ1-5, with D possibly being TRBD1 (5 bases). The CDR3 has 14 residues. Germline V gene data show CDR1 as SGHTA and CDR2 as FQGNSA. V was cut by 6 bases and J by 3 bases, with 12 bases left in between. Written as DNA, the CDR3 is TGTGCCAGCAGACCCGGGACCGCCAATCAGCCCCAGCATTTT. Protein sequence: CASRPGTANQPQHF.

The V gene is TRBV29-1, the J gene TRBJ1-5; TRBD1 matches 9 bases. The germline V gene encodes CDR1 SQVTM and CDR2 ANQGSEA. V lost 4 bases, J lost 2 bases, and 0 bases stayed unmatched. The CDR3 runs to 13 residues. The CDR3 DNA sequence: TGCAGCGTTGGACAGGGGGGCAATCAGCCCCAGCATTTT. It specifies CSVGQGGNQPQHF.

The chain carries TRBV2 and TRBJ1-1; D is ambiguous. Germline CDR1 and CDR2: SNHLY and FYNNEI. Trimming removed 10 bases at V and 0 bases at J, with 12 bases between. The CDR3 is made up of 13 amino acids. CDR3 in amino acids: CANPVGLNTEAFF. Written as DNA, the CDR3 is TGTGCCAACCCGGTCGGCCTGAACACTGAAGCTTTCTTT.

This clone was recorded a few times. The V call is TRBV2, the J call TRBJ2-5; possibly TRBD1 or TRBD2 for D (5 bases each). Germline V gene sequence: CDR1 SNHLY, CDR2 FYNNEI. Trimming shortened V by 8 bases and J by 5 bases, and 15 bases separated the two germline ends. This CDR3 contains 13 residues. This CDR3 is CASLQDWVETQYF. CDR3 in DNA: TGTGCCAGCCTACAGGACTGGGTGGAGACCCAGTACTTC.

This clone has only one observation. The V gene is TRBV4-3, the J gene TRBJ2-5, with TRBD2 matching over 14 bases. Germline CDR1 LGHNA, CDR2 YSLEER. V dropped 3 bases and J dropped 0; count of bases not matched to a gene: 6. The CDR3 has 18 residues. The DNA for the CDR3 is TGCGCCAGCAGCCAGGGACTAGCGGGAGTCGGTTACCAAGAGACCCAGTACTTC. The encoded protein is CASSQGLAGVGYQETQYF.

The chain uses TRBV5-4 and TRBJ1-2; no reliable D call. The CDR3 runs 15 residues. Germline assignment: CDR1 SGHNT and CDR2 YYREEE (reference sequence). With 0 bases removed from V and 2 bases from J, the gap between germline ends came to 11 bases. The CDR3 DNA sequence: TGTGCCAGCAGCTTGGCGGTGGAGGGCAACTATGGCTACACCTTC. As protein: CASSLAVEGNYGYTF.

The chain couples TRBV11-2 to TRBJ1-2; 8 nucleotides agree with TRBD1. Germline lookup yields CDR1 SGHAT and CDR2 FQNNGV. The CDR3 totals 14 residues. J was trimmed by 3 bases and V by 7 bases; bases with no gene match: 7. The CDR3 sequence: CASTGTGQYYGYTF. DNA of the CDR3: TGTGCCAGCACCGGGACAGGCCAGTACTATGGCTACACCTTC.

The chain has TRBV5-4 and TRBJ2-1; 7 bases fit TRBD1. The CDR3 extends over 11 amino acids. V shed 3 bases, J shed 14 bases, and the junction held 5 bases outside the gene matches. The germline V gene encodes CDR1 SGHNT and CDR2 YYREEE (reference sequence). CDR3 loop: CASSSGTEKFF. The CDR3 nucleotides are TGTGCCAGCAGCTCCGGGACAGAAAAGTTCTTC.

V is TRBV4-1 and J is TRBJ2-1, with 12 bases fitting TRBD2. This CDR3 region has 17 residues. V was clipped by 2 bases and J by 6 bases; unmatched bases: 8. Germline CDR1 is MGHRA and CDR2 is YSYEKL. The CDR3 protein is CASSQPTSGRRGNEQFF. In nucleotides, the CDR3 is TGCGCCAGCAGCCAACCGACTAGCGGGAGAAGGGGCAATGAGCAGTTCTTC.

The chain employs TRBV5-1 and TRBJ2-7; D not certain. Germline CDR1 and CDR2: SGHRS and YFSETQ. The V gene lost 0 bases and the J gene lost 3 bases, with 10 bases spanning the gap. The CDR3 runs to 14 residues. CDR3 in DNA: TGCGCCAGCAGCTTGGACCTATCAGACTACGAGCAGTACTTC. Translated, it gives CASSLDLSDYEQYF.

The chain is built from TRBV6-5 and TRBJ2-7, with D unclear. The V gene lost 2 bases and the J gene lost 1 base, with 6 bases spanning the gap. The CDR3 runs 13 residues. CDR1 is MNHEY and CDR2 is SVGAGI in the germline V gene. CDR3 in DNA: TGTGCCAGCAGTTACCGGGCGTCCTACGAGCAGTACTTC. This encodes CASSYRASYEQYF.

This chain joins TRBV11-3 and TRBJ2-1, with 8 bases fitting TRBD2. Trimming cost V 5 bases and J 8 bases; bases outside gene matches: 14. The CDR3 loop spans 16 amino acids. Germline V gene sequence: CDR1 SGHNT, CDR2 YENEEA. In DNA form, the CDR3 reads TGTGCCAGCAGCCCGATTCTAGGACAGCGGGGGTATGAGCAGTTCTTC. Protein sequence: CASSPILGQRGYEQFF.

This chain links TRBV11-3 with TRBJ1-1, with TRBD1 matching over 7 bases. The CDR3 totals 15 residues. Germline assignment: CDR1 SGHNT and CDR2 YENEEA. V gave up 5 bases and J gave up 1 base; unmatched junction bases: 7. The CDR3 reads CASSPGGRSNTEAFF. The CDR3 coding sequence is TGTGCCAGCAGCCCAGGGGGAAGGTCGAACACTGAAGCTTTCTTT.

V is TRBV25-1 and J is TRBJ2-3; 7 bases fit TRBD2. Germline values: CDR1 MGHDK, CDR2 SYGVNS. This CDR3 comprises 18 residues. V was pared by 1 base and J by 4 bases, with 14 bases of the junction left unmatched. The CDR3 DNA sequence: TGTGCCAGCAGTGAATGGTTGCCCCGGGAGGACCCCGCAGATACGCAGTATTTT. Translating gives CASSEWLPREDPADTQYF.

J is TRBJ2-2 and V is TRBV27; tentatively, D is TRBD1 (6 bases). The CDR3 has 18 residues. With 8 bases removed from V and 5 bases from J, the gap between germline ends came to 27 bases. The germline V gene encodes CDR1 MNHEY and CDR2 SMNVEV (reference sequence). The CDR3 loop reads CASGYQGSRSGRTGELFF. CDR3 DNA: TGTGCCAGCGGTTACCAGGGGTCGAGGTCAGGAAGAACCGGGGAGCTGTTTTTT.